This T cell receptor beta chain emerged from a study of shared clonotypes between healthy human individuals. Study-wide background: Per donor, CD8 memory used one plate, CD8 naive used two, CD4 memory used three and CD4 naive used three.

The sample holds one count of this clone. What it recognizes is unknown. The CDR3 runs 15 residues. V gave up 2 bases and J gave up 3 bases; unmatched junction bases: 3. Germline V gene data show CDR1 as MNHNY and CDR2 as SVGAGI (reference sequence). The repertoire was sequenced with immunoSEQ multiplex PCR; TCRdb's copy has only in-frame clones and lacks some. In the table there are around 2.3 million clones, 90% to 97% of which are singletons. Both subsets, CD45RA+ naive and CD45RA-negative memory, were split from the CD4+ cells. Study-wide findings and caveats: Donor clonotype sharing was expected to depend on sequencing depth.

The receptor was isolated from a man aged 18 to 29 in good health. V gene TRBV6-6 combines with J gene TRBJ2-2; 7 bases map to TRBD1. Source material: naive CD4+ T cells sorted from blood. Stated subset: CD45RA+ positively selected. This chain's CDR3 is CASSYRGQYTGELFF. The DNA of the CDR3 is TGTGCCAGCAGTTACAGGGGGCAATACACCGGGGAGCTGTTTTTT.